This passage covers 29 T cell receptor beta chains from one sample sequenced in a study of T-cell memory formation after mild COVID-19. Using its own MiXCR run on the 5' RACE reads, TCRdb lists one record per CDR3 protein. The sample holds about 200,000 distinct CDR3 sequences; 9.5% are singletons and the top ten take approximately 3.3%. The sequencing sample was made of PBMCs or a T cell subset sorted from them (not recorded which). These TCRs come from a man aged 18 to 29 who had mild COVID-19 (a few samples of this study predate the infection). Cell type and time point are not known.

This clonotype was recorded at least ten times. The V and J genes are TRBV5-1 and TRBJ2-5; 9 bases fit TRBD2. Germline V gives CDR1 SGHRS, CDR2 YFSETQ. The CDR3 has 17 amino acids. Trimming removed 4 bases from V and 3 bases from J; junction bases left unmatched: 13. CDR3 protein: CASSPRRGGVVKETQYF. The CDR3, as DNA: TGCGCCAGCAGCCCCAGACGCGGGGGGGTAGTTAAAGAGACCCAGTACTTC.

This clonotype was picked up a small number of times. V usage is TRBV14 and J usage is TRBJ2-3, with 9 bases fitting TRBD2. Looked up from germline, CDR1 is SGHDN and CDR2 is FVKESK. The V segment lost 2 bases and the J segment 5 bases; nucleotides outside the gene matches: 8. The CDR3 is 16 residues long. The CDR3 bases are TGTGCCAGCAGCCAAAGACTAGCGGTGGGAGGAGATACGCAGTATTTT. Encoded protein: CASSQRLAVGGDTQYF.

This clonotype was detected only a few times. The J gene is TRBJ1-2, the V gene TRBV7-2, with D possibly being TRBD1 (6 bases). From germline, CDR1 is SGHTA and CDR2 FQGNSA. V shed 2 bases and J shed 8 bases, with 9 bases lying between them. CDR3 length: 12 amino acids. CDR3 loop: CASSLSQGGYTF. The CDR3 bases are TGTGCCAGCAGCTTATCACAGGGCGGCTACACCTTC.

This clonotype was detected a few times. This rearrangement joins TRBV2 to TRBJ1-1; TRBD1 might be the D (5 bases). From germline, CDR1 is SNHLY and CDR2 FYNNEI. This CDR3 has 13 amino acids. V was trimmed by 4 bases and J by 3 bases, leaving 9 bases between them. For the CDR3, the DNA is TGTGCCAGCAGTGGGGAGGGGTACACTGAAGCTTTCTTT. This sequence encodes CASSGEGYTEAFF.

This clonotype turned up a few times. The rearrangement uses TRBV10-3 and TRBJ2-5; 7 bases align to TRBD1. The V and J ends lost 7 bases and 9 bases, in that order; junction bases with no gene match: 14. The CDR3 covers 14 residues. The germline gives CDR1 ENHRY, CDR2 SYGVKD. This chain's CDR3 is CAITSGGSQGAQYF. CDR3 DNA sequence: TGTGCCATCACTTCAGGGGGATCCCAGGGGGCCCAGTACTTC.

J is TRBJ2-1 and V is TRBV11-3; tentatively, D is TRBD1 (5 bases). CDR1 and CDR2 from the germline V gene are SGHNT and YENEEA. Trimming took off 11 bases at V and 6 bases at J, with 20 bases between the two ends. There are 14 residues in the CDR3. Here the CDR3 DNA reads TGTGCCTTAAAAGGGGCCCAGGGTGGCAATGAGCAGTTCTTC. Its translation: CALKGAQGGNEQFF.

This CDR3 reads CASSLQGKGNTEAFF. CDR3 sequence (DNA): TGTGCCAGCAGCCTCCAGGGGAAGGGGAACACTGAAGCTTTCTTT. The chain recombines TRBV7-8 with TRBJ1-1; tentative D call: TRBD1 (6 bases). Trimming left V 5 bases short and J 1 base short, with 14 bases between. The germline V gene encodes CDR1 SGHVS and CDR2 FQNEAQ. The CDR3 is made up of 15 amino acids.

This clonotype has just a few counts. The chain carries TRBV15 and TRBJ2-5; no firm D call. In germline, CDR1 is LNHNV, CDR2 YYDKDF (reference sequence). V shed 8 bases and J shed 3 bases, with 10 bases lying between them. The CDR3 spans 12 residues. CDR3: CATQRSEETQYF. DNA of the CDR3: TGTGCCACCCAAAGGTCGGAAGAGACCCAGTACTTC.

This clonotype was picked up a small number of times. DNA of the CDR3: TGCAGTGCTAGAGATTTACTAGCTGCCACAGATACGCAGTATTTT. It translates to CSARDLLAATDTQYF. The chain links TRBV20-1 to TRBJ2-3; TRBD2 might be the D (6 bases). The CDR3 contains 15 residues. V was pared by 0 bases and J by 2 bases, with 12 bases between. Germline CDR1 is DFQATT and CDR2 is SNEGSKA (reference sequence).

This clonotype occurred many times. The chain has TRBV5-1 and TRBJ1-6; tentative D call: TRBD1 (6 bases). CDR3 length equals 15 residues. V was pared by 0 bases and J by 8 bases, with 12 bases between. Germline loops: CDR1 SGHRS, CDR2 YFSETQ. The CDR3 nucleotides read TGCGCCAGCAGCTTGGAGCAGGGGCCCTATTCACCCCTCCACTTT. Translating gives CASSLEQGPYSPLHF. The whole variable domain, remainder taken from reference TRBV5-1 and TRBJ1-6, is KAGVTQTPRYLIKTRGQQVTLSCSPISGHRSVSWYQQTPGQGLQFLFEYFSETQRNKGNFPGRFSGRQFSNSRSEMNVSTLELGDSALYLCASSLEQGPYSPLHFGNGTRLTVT.

Here the CDR3 reads CASSPRQDRGNEQYF. The DNA of the CDR3 is TGTGCCAGCTCACCACGTCAGGACAGGGGCAACGAGCAGTACTTC. The chain links TRBV18 to TRBJ2-7, with 9 bases identical to TRBD1. The germline CDR1 and CDR2 sequences are KGHSH and LQKENI. The CDR3 covers 15 residues. V was pared by 1 base and J by 5 bases, with 6 bases of the junction left unmatched.

In its sample, this clonotype was seen a few times. The chain is built from TRBV24-1 and TRBJ1-2, with TRBD1 as a possible D gene (6 bases). The germline V and J ends were trimmed by 10 bases and 3 bases, with 14 bases remaining between them. CDR1 is KGHDR, CDR2 SFDVKD, per germline. This CDR3 has 13 residues. This CDR3 is CATSGDGDYGYTF. The CDR3 DNA follows: TGTGCCACATCAGGGGACGGGGACTATGGCTACACCTTC.

The rearrangement joins TRBV4-3 to TRBJ2-3; D may match TRBD1 or TRBD2 (5 bases each). The length of the CDR3 is 17 residues. Looked up from germline, CDR1 is LGHNA and CDR2 is YSLEER. Trimming shortened V by 3 bases and J by 0 bases, and 16 bases separated the two germline ends. The CDR3 DNA reads as TGCGCCAGCAGCCACGGCACGGGACGCAAAAGCACAGATACGCAGTATTTT. It encodes CASSHGTGRKSTDTQYF.

The table lists this clonotype with a few counts. V usage is TRBV2 and J usage is TRBJ2-1; D not resolved. The germline V gene encodes CDR1 SNHLY and CDR2 FYNNEI. The CDR3 covers 15 residues. V lost 7 bases and J lost 2, with 15 bases in between. This CDR3 reads CASTSDGKTYNEQFF. The CDR3 bases are TGTGCCAGCACCTCGGACGGAAAAACCTACAATGAGCAGTTCTTC.

The chain joins TRBV5-1 to TRBJ1-2, with no clear D. In germline, CDR1 is SGHRS, CDR2 YFSETQ. V shed 0 bases and J shed 2 bases, with 17 bases lying between them. The CDR3 is 17 amino acids. The CDR3 here is CASSLAAGGKNNYGYTF. Here the CDR3 DNA reads TGCGCCAGCAGCTTGGCCGCCGGCGGCAAAAACAACTATGGCTACACCTTC.

This clonotype occurred a few times. The V gene is TRBV5-1, the J gene TRBJ2-7; D is unclear. The CDR3 consists of 16 residues. V shed 1 base and J shed 0 bases, with 14 bases lying between them. Germline CDR1 and CDR2: SGHRS and YFSETQ. The CDR3 DNA sequence: TGCGCCAGCAGCTTGAGTTTGGGAATCGGCTCCTACGAGCAGTACTTC. Translated, it gives CASSLSLGIGSYEQYF.

The chain couples TRBV5-1 to TRBJ2-5, with 10 nucleotides matching TRBD1. This CDR3 has 14 residues. Losses at the gene ends were 4 bases for V and 1 base for J; bases not matched to a gene: 1. Germline V lookup: CDR1 SGHRS, CDR2 YFSETQ. In nucleotides, the CDR3 is TGCGCCAGCAGCGGGGACAGGGGCCAAGAGACCCAGTACTTC. Protein: CASSGDRGQETQYF.

In this sample, this clonotype turned up a few times. This rearrangement joins TRBV5-1 to TRBJ2-2; possibly TRBD1 for D (5 bases). The CDR3 spans 15 residues. Germline V gene lookup returns CDR1 SGHRS and CDR2 YFSETQ. Trimming removed 1 base from V and 4 bases from J, with 11 bases in between. CDR3 in amino acids: CASSLNDRRTGELFF. In DNA, the CDR3 is TGCGCCAGCAGCTTGAATGACAGACGCACCGGGGAGCTGTTTTTT.

This chain connects TRBV19 to TRBJ1-5; D is uncertain. The germline V gene has CDR1 LNHDA and CDR2 SQIVND (reference sequence). This CDR3 contains 13 residues. The V end was cut by 3 bases, the J end by 9 bases, with 12 bases between. CDR3 amino acids: CASSIWRAGPQHF. The CDR3 DNA reads TGTGCCAGTAGTATTTGGCGGGCGGGGCCCCAGCATTTT.

The J gene is TRBJ1-4, the V gene TRBV7-8; D might be TRBD1 (5 bases). In germline, CDR1 is SGHVS, CDR2 FQNEAQ. Trimming cost V 5 bases and J 8 bases, with 15 bases left between them. The CDR3 runs 14 residues. CDR3 loop: CASSVNQGGEKLFF. CDR3 nucleotide sequence: TGTGCCAGCAGCGTAAACCAGGGCGGGGAAAAACTGTTTTTT.

There are a few counts of this clonotype. CDR3 sequence reads: CASSYVVLPTYGYTF. The CDR3 DNA is TGTGCCAGCAGTTACGTAGTCTTACCAACCTATGGCTACACCTTC. The J gene is TRBJ1-2, the V gene TRBV6-6; D ambiguous. Per the germline V gene, CDR1 is MNHNY and CDR2 is SVGAGI (reference sequence). The V and J ends lost 2 bases and 4 bases respectively, with 14 bases between them. This CDR3 comprises 15 residues.

In its sample, this clonotype was seen a few times. The chain combines TRBV2 with TRBJ1-5; D may be TRBD1 (5 bases). Per the germline V gene, CDR1 is SNHLY and CDR2 is FYNNEI. This CDR3 has 14 amino acids. Between the trimmed V and J ends, which lost 6 bases and 7 bases, there was a span of 16 bases. CDR3 in amino acids: CASRAGAGSQPQHF. CDR3 bases: TGTGCCAGCAGGGCCGGGGCAGGTAGCCAGCCCCAGCATTTT.

This clonotype has a count of ten or more. The chain couples TRBV11-2 to TRBJ2-3, with a tentative D call TRBD1 (7 bases). This CDR3 is built from 14 residues. CDR1 and CDR2 from the germline V gene are SGHAT and FQNNGV. The germline V and J ends were trimmed by 6 bases and 5 bases, with 15 bases remaining between them. The CDR3 sequence: CASSLNQGGDTQYF. In DNA, the CDR3 is TGTGCCAGCAGTTTGAACCAGGGGGGAGATACGCAGTATTTT.

This clonotype has only a few counts. The chain links TRBV5-1 to TRBJ1-3; D possibly corresponds to TRBD1 (5 bases). Germline lookup yields CDR1 SGHRS and CDR2 YFSETQ. CDR3 length: 15 amino acids. Trimming removed 0 bases from V and 7 bases from J, with 14 bases in between. CDR3 nucleotides: TGCGCCAGCAGCTTGGAAGGGGTCGGATCGAACACCATATATTTT. Translation gives CASSLEGVGSNTIYF. The full variable domain, rest sourced from reference TRBV5-1 and TRBJ1-3, is KAGVTQTPRYLIKTRGQQVTLSCSPISGHRSVSWYQQTPGQGLQFLFEYFSETQRNKGNFPGRFSGRQFSNSRSEMNVSTLELGDSALYLCASSLEGVGSNTIYFGEGSWLTVV.

V and J are TRBV20-1 and TRBJ2-5; 8 nucleotides align to TRBD2. After removal of 4 bases from V and 4 bases from J, the junction contained 8 bases not matched to a gene. The CDR3 length is 14 residues. The germline CDR1 and CDR2 sequences are DFQATT and SNEGSKA (reference sequence). The CDR3 region is CSATLGGAGETQYF. CDR3 DNA: TGCAGTGCTACCCTCGGGGGGGCCGGAGAGACCCAGTACTTC.

This clonotype was counted at least ten times. The chain links TRBV4-3 to TRBJ2-3; D is possibly TRBD2 (6 bases). V was shortened by 0 bases and J by 6 bases, with 10 bases between the two germline ends. CDR3 length: 14 residues. CDR1 LGHNA and CDR2 YSLEER come from the germline V gene. The CDR3 DNA sequence: TGCGCCAGCAGCCAAGATGGGGGGAGGGATACGCAGTATTTT. It translates to CASSQDGGRDTQYF.

This rearrangement joins TRBV25-1 to TRBJ2-2; D call uncertain. Deletions cut 1 base from V and 3 bases from J, with 3 bases between. The CDR3 loop spans 13 amino acids. CDR1 is MGHDK, CDR2 SYGVNS, per germline. CDR3 DNA sequence: TGTGCCAGCAGTGAATTTTACACCGGGGAGCTGTTTTTT. Amino acid sequence: CASSEFYTGELFF.

This clonotype was observed a few times. This sequence joins TRBV19 and TRBJ1-1; 8 positions agree with TRBD1. The CDR3 has 15 amino acids. Unmatched junction bases numbered 13, after V lost 8 bases and J lost 5 bases. Germline V CDR1 and CDR2: LNHDA, SQIVND (reference sequence). The CDR3 region has the DNA TGTGCCAGTGCCTACCGACAGGGGCAGGGGACTGAAGCTTTCTTT. Translating gives CASAYRQGQGTEAFF.

The chain has TRBV5-1 and TRBJ2-5, with 10 nucleotides matching TRBD2. This CDR3 region has 15 residues. The germline V gene has CDR1 SGHRS and CDR2 YFSETQ. Trimming at V came to 1 base and at J to 3 bases, leaving 3 bases not matched to a gene. The CDR3 bases are TGCGCCAGCAGCTTGACTACTAGCGGGAAAGAGACCCAGTACTTC. Protein: CASSLTTSGKETQYF.